The 16 T cell receptor beta chains below were found in one sample sequenced in a study of blood T cell repertoires in COVID-19. The data were produced by immunoSEQ multiplex PCR, yet TCRdb's version contains in-frame clones alone and is incomplete. The sample has approximately 300,000 clones, roughly 85% seen once. Specimen: PBMCs or T cells enriched from blood (not recorded which). These receptor sequences come from a woman aged 25-40 years who had been exposed to COVID-19.

V is TRBV2 and J is TRBJ2-1; D might be TRBD2 (6 bases). Germline V gene sequence: CDR1 SNHLY, CDR2 FYNNEI. V lost 3 bases, J lost 2 bases, and 23 bases lay in between. The CDR3 consists of 19 residues. The CDR3 DNA sequence: TGTGCCAGCAGTGAGAAATCGCCTCTAGCGCAACCTCCCTACAATGAGCAGTTCTTC. Translated, it gives CASSEKSPLAQPPYNEQFF.

V is TRBV7-2 and J is TRBJ2-7; TRBD2 matches at 7 bases. J gave up 6 bases and V 5 bases, and 7 bases lay outside the gene matches. From germline, CDR1 is SGHTA and CDR2 FQGNSA. The CDR3 is 13 residues long. The CDR3 DNA sequence: TGTGCCAGCAGCCCCCAATGGGAGGGCGAGCAGTACTTC. It encodes CASSPQWEGEQYF.

This clone was recorded only once. This CDR3 reads CASSILAGGFHEQFF. The CDR3 DNA sequence: TGTGCCAGCAGCATCCTTGCGGGGGGGTTCCATGAGCAGTTCTTC. The chain recombines TRBV5-4 with TRBJ2-1, with 9 bases fitting TRBD2. The CDR3 is made up of 15 amino acids. V shed 4 bases, J shed 8 bases, and the junction held 10 bases outside the gene matches. Germline V CDR1 and CDR2: SGHNT, YYREEE (reference sequence). Full variable domain (missing parts from reference TRBV5-4 and TRBJ2-1): ETGVTQSPTHLIKTRGQQVTLRCSSQSGHNTVSWYQQALGQGPQFIFQYYREEENGRGNFPPRFSGLQFPNYSSELNVNALELDDSALYLCASSILAGGFHEQFFGPGTRLTVL.

The chain recombines TRBV28 with TRBJ1-4; D may be TRBD1 (5 bases). This CDR3 has 14 residues. The V end lost 7 bases, the J end lost 5 bases, and 14 bases lay between the germline ends. In germline, CDR1 is MDHEN, CDR2 SYDVKM. The chain's CDR3 is CASISGGSNEKLFF. In nucleotides, the CDR3 is TGTGCCAGCATCTCGGGGGGATCAAATGAAAAACTGTTTTTT.

Here the CDR3 DNA reads TGTGCCAGCTCACCAATCAGCTCTGGGGCCAACGTCCTGACTTTC. Translation: CASSPISSGANVLTF. The rearrangement links TRBV18 to TRBJ2-6; no clear D gene. V lost 2 bases to trimming and J lost 0 bases, with 5 bases between them. The germline CDR1 and CDR2 sequences are KGHSH and LQKENI. The CDR3 is made up of 15 amino acids.

The gene calls are TRBV10-3 and TRBJ2-3, with TRBD2 identical over 9 bases. The CDR3 spans 16 residues. Germline V gives CDR1 ENHRY, CDR2 SYGVKD. Trimming took 7 bases from V and 2 from J; bases not matched to a gene: 10. The CDR3 DNA sequence: TGTGCCATCACTCAGCCGCGGGGGGGCGTCACAGATACGCAGTATTTT. Its protein is CAITQPRGGVTDTQYF.

The DNA of the CDR3 is TGTGCCAGCAGCCCCGGGACAGGTGAAAAACTGTTTTTT. Its translation: CASSPGTGEKLFF. The chain couples TRBV6-5 to TRBJ1-4, with TRBD1 matching 8 bases. The J segment lost 7 bases and the V segment lost 6 bases, leaving 4 bases of the junction unmatched. The CDR3 runs to 13 residues. The germline gives CDR1 MNHEY, CDR2 SVGAGI.

The V call is TRBV9, the J call TRBJ2-2; 9 bases are shared with TRBD2. The CDR3 runs 17 residues. V lost 0 bases, J lost 4 bases, and 7 bases stayed unmatched. Germline assignment: CDR1 SGDLS and CDR2 YYNGEE. The CDR3 DNA reads as TGTGCCAGCAGCGTAGTGCCTAGCGGGACGGGCACCGGGGAGCTGTTTTTT. Translated: CASSVVPSGTGTGELFF.

The CDR3 here is CASGDYTGELFF. CDR3 bases: TGTGCCAGCGGAGATTACACCGGGGAGCTGTTTTTT. The genes are TRBV28 and TRBJ2-2; no reliable D call. V was shortened by 8 bases and J by 3 bases, with 7 bases between the two germline ends. The CDR3 spans 12 residues. Germline CDR1 MDHEN, CDR2 SYDVKM.

CDR3 loop: CASSEGTGGATPDTQYF. The CDR3 DNA follows: TGTGCCAGCAGTGAAGGGACTGGGGGGGCCACGCCGGATACGCAGTATTTT. The genes are TRBV25-1 and TRBJ2-3; tentative D call: TRBD2 (7 bases). The CDR3 length is 17 residues. The germline V gene encodes CDR1 MGHDK and CDR2 SYGVNS. With 2 bases removed from V and 6 bases from J, the gap between germline ends came to 21 bases.

The V call is TRBV23-1, the J call TRBJ2-7, with TRBD1 identical over 7 bases. TRBV23-1 is identified as an open reading frame with a role that is uncertain. V was pared by 3 bases and J by 3 bases, with 14 bases of the junction left unmatched. The CDR3 consists of 17 residues. The CDR3 reads CASSHLGQVRWDYEQYF. DNA of the CDR3: TGCGCCAGCAGTCATCTTGGACAGGTCCGATGGGACTACGAGCAGTACTTC.

The rearrangement joins TRBV28 to TRBJ2-3; 9 nucleotides agree with TRBD1. The germline gives CDR1 MDHEN, CDR2 SYDVKM. CDR3 length equals 20 residues. Losses at the gene ends were 2 bases for V and 0 bases for J; bases not matched to a gene: 15. Written as DNA, the CDR3 is TGTGCCAGCAGTTTAAGGGTTGGGACAGGGATCGGGGTTAGCACAGATACGCAGTATTTT. Protein sequence: CASSLRVGTGIGVSTDTQYF.

The V call is TRBV14, the J call TRBJ1-1; tentative D call: TRBD1 (5 bases). The CDR3 length is 15 residues. V was pared by 3 bases and J by 4 bases, with 15 bases between. Per the germline V gene, CDR1 is SGHDN and CDR2 is FVKESK. The DNA of the CDR3 is TGTGCCAGCAGCCACCCAAAAGGGGTGGGCACTGAAGCTTTCTTT. Protein: CASSHPKGVGTEAFF. The full variable domain, with the rest looked up from reference TRBV14 and TRBJ1-1, is EAGVTQFPSHSVIEKGQTVTLRCDPISGHDNLYWYRRVMGKEIKFLLHFVKESKQDESGMPNNRFLAERTGGTYSTLKVQPAELEDSGVYFCASSHPKGVGTEAFFGQGTRLTVV.

The chain joins TRBV6-2 or TRBV6-3 to TRBJ1-2; no clear D. This CDR3 is 17 amino acids long. V was shortened by 5 bases and J by 0 bases, with 19 bases between the two germline ends. Per the germline V gene, CDR1 is MNHEY and CDR2 is SVGEGT. CDR3 coding DNA: TGTGCCAGCAGTAAAGACGGAGGGTTAACGGCTAACTATGGCTACACCTTC. Translated, it gives CASSKDGGLTANYGYTF.

The rearrangement uses TRBV6-5 and TRBJ2-2, with TRBD2 as a possible D gene (6 bases). Germline V gives CDR1 MNHEY, CDR2 SVGAGI. The CDR3 extends over 14 amino acids. Trimming shortened V by 10 bases and J by 0 bases, and 12 bases separated the two germline ends. CDR3 protein: CAIQRGTNTGELFF. As DNA, the CDR3 is TGTGCCATCCAACGGGGGACGAACACCGGGGAGCTGTTTTTT.

The chain couples TRBV28 to TRBJ1-1; unclear D gene. V lost 10 bases and J 4 bases, leaving 16 bases between the germline ends. Germline CDR1 MDHEN, CDR2 SYDVKM. The CDR3 length is 13 residues. CDR3 in DNA: TGTGCCATGCGCGAGACGCTAGGCACTGAAGCTTTCTTT. It translates to CAMRETLGTEAFF.